The following is a T cell receptor beta chain sequence with its context. Its matching antigen is unknown. The data are from a study of cytomegalovirus exposure and HLA in healthy donors. Study information: In an earlier analysis, 90 million to 120 million unique TCR beta sequences were found from some 180 million T cells. Study-level findings and limits: Analysis performed later showed TCR beta chains linked to HLA being more clonally expanded than equally common others. Overall, roughly 150 TCR beta chains were annotated as cytomegalovirus-associated.

V shed 2 bases, J shed 5 bases, and the junction held 16 bases outside the gene matches. Germline CDR1 reads MGHRA; CDR2 reads YSYEKL. The CDR3 sequence is 18 residues long. 60 Vbeta and 13 Jbeta primers were used in PCR. Repertoires were generated with immunoSEQ multiplex PCR, while TCRdb's copy carries only in-frame clones and drops some. The table has some 190,000 clones, 70% to 85% seen once. The sequenced sample was PBMCs. This chain joins TRBV4-1 and TRBJ2-5; 8 nucleotides line up with TRBD2. This TCR came from a man aged 40-50 years in good health and CMV-seropositive. The CDR3 DNA follows: TGCGCCAGCAGCCAACGACGGGACGGCGGGGGGCCCAGTGAGACCCAGTACTTC. Translated, it gives CASSQRRDGGGPSETQYF.